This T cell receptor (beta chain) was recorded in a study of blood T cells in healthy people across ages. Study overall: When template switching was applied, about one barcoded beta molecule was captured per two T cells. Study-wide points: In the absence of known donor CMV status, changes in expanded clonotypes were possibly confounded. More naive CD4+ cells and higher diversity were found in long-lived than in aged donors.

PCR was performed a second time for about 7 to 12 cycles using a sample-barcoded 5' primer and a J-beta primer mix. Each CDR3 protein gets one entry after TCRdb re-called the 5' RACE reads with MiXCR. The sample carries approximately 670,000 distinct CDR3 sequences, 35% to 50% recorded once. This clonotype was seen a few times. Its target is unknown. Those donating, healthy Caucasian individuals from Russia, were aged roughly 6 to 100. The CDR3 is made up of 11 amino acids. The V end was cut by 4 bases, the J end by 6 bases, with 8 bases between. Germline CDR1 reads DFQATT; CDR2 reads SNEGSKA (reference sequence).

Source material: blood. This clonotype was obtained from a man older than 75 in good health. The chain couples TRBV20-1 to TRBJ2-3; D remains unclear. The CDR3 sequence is CSATKADTQYF. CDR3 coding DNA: TGCAGTGCTACCAAGGCGGATACGCAGTATTTT.